The 17 T cell receptor beta chains below all came from one sample that was sequenced in a study of blood T cell repertoires in COVID-19. Produced via immunoSEQ multiplex PCR; TCRdb's table is partial and in-frame only. Among some 250,000 clones, more than 70% were seen once, and the ten largest hold over 9%. Specimen: peripheral blood. Receptors originate from a man older than 75 with acute or convalescent COVID-19.

V usage is TRBV25-1 and J usage is TRBJ2-7; 7 nucleotides agree with TRBD1. Germline CDR1 reads MGHDK; CDR2 reads SYGVNS. V lost 6 bases and J lost 2; bases outside the gene matches: 10. The CDR3 extends over 15 amino acids. CDR3 sequence (DNA): TGTGCCAGCAGCCTAGGTTTGGGACAGACCTACGAGCAGTACTTC. Protein sequence: CASSLGLGQTYEQYF.

This clone was counted only a few times. The rearrangement joins TRBV2 to TRBJ2-4; D unresolved. Germline V gene data show CDR1 as SNHLY and CDR2 as FYNNEI. Trimming took 4 bases from V and 0 from J, leaving 10 bases between them. The CDR3 spans 15 residues. The CDR3: CASSASGVAKNIQYF. Here the CDR3 DNA reads TGTGCCAGCAGTGCGTCAGGTGTAGCCAAAAACATTCAGTACTTC.

The chain joins TRBV9 to TRBJ2-3, with 10 nucleotides matching TRBD2. Trimming at V came to 4 bases and at J to 2 bases, leaving 7 bases not matched to a gene. The CDR3 runs 16 residues. Germline assignment: CDR1 SGDLS and CDR2 YYNGEE. The CDR3 here is CASSRSSGGITDTQYF. The CDR3 nucleotides read TGTGCCAGCAGCCGGAGTAGCGGGGGGATCACAGATACGCAGTATTTT. Based on the CDR3 plus reference TRBV9 and TRBJ2-3, the full variable domain is DSGVTQTPKHLITATGQRVTLRCSPRSGDLSVYWYQQSLDQGLQFLIQYYNGEERAKGNILERFSAQQFPDLHSELNLSSLELGDSALYFCASSRSSGGITDTQYFGPGTRLTVL.

The gene calls are TRBV5-4 and TRBJ1-4; D is unclear. The CDR3 contains 16 residues. Between the trimmed V and J ends, which lost 0 bases and 4 bases, there was a span of 13 bases. Germline lookup yields CDR1 SGHNT and CDR2 YYREEE (reference sequence). The CDR3 nucleotides read TGTGCCAGCAGCTTGGCTGGGCGGGGATTTAATGAAAAACTGTTTTTT. Translation: CASSLAGRGFNEKLFF.

This chain connects TRBV12-3 or TRBV12-4 to TRBJ2-2, with 7 bases aligning to TRBD1. The CDR3 extends over 13 amino acids. J gave up 6 bases and V 9 bases, and 7 bases lay outside the gene matches. The CDR3 nucleotides read TGTGCCAGTACTCCAGGGGGTTCCGGGGAGCTGTTTTTT. Translation gives CASTPGGSGELFF.

This rearrangement joins TRBV28 to TRBJ1-2, with D hard to call. Germline V CDR1 and CDR2: MDHEN, SYDVKM. With 2 bases removed from V and 3 bases from J, the gap between germline ends came to 10 bases. The CDR3 spans 14 residues. CDR3 amino acids: CASSLVLSDYGYTF. Written as DNA, the CDR3 is TGTGCCAGCAGTTTAGTGTTGTCCGACTATGGCTACACCTTC.

The V call is TRBV29-1, the J call TRBJ2-1; 7 positions agree with TRBD2. The germline V gene has CDR1 SQVTM and CDR2 ANQGSEA. The CDR3 extends over 15 amino acids. V was clipped by 1 base and J by 3 bases; unmatched bases: 6. CDR3 sequence (DNA): TGCAGCGTTGAAGGGGGCGGGAGTGGCTACAATGAGCAGTTCTTC. Protein product: CSVEGGGSGYNEQFF.

This chain connects TRBV4-1 to TRBJ2-5; TRBD2 agrees at 8 bases. J gave up 3 bases and V 0 bases, and 9 bases lay outside the gene matches. Germline V CDR1 and CDR2: MGHRA, YSYEKL. The CDR3 has 17 amino acids. The CDR3 DNA follows: TGCGCCAGCAGCCAAGACGTTAGCGGGGCGCTAGAAGAGACCCAGTACTTC. Amino acids: CASSQDVSGALEETQYF.

The V call is TRBV28, the J call TRBJ2-7; 9 bases align to TRBD1. The CDR3 runs 13 residues. Germline V gene lookup returns CDR1 MDHEN and CDR2 SYDVKM. The junction had 5 bases not matched to a gene; V was cut back by 6 bases and J by 5 bases. DNA of the CDR3: TGTGCCAGCAGCTGGACAGGGGCTAACGAGCAGTACTTC. Its translation is CASSWTGANEQYF.

This clone came up a few times. The V call is TRBV5-1, the J call TRBJ1-6, with a weak D call TRBD1 (5 bases). Germline V gives CDR1 SGHRS, CDR2 YFSETQ. This CDR3 is 13 amino acids long. Trimming pared 0 bases from V and 11 bases from J, leaving 9 bases between. The CDR3 DNA reads as TGCGCCAGCAGCTTGGATGGGGCGCCACCCCTCCACTTT. Translation gives CASSLDGAPPLHF. The variable domain in full, with the rest retrieved from reference TRBV5-1 and TRBJ1-6, is KAGVTQTPRYLIKTRGQQVTLSCSPISGHRSVSWYQQTPGQGLQFLFEYFSETQRNKGNFPGRFSGRQFSNSRSEMNVSTLELGDSALYLCASSLDGAPPLHFGNGTRLTVT.

V usage is TRBV29-1 and J usage is TRBJ2-2; TRBD2 matches 16 bases. CDR1 is SQVTM, CDR2 ANQGSEA, per germline. Germline trimming cut 1 base from V and 4 bases from J; bases unmatched to any gene: 9. This CDR3 is built from 19 residues. CDR3 nucleotide sequence: TGCAGCGTTGAAGGCCCCGGGACTAGCGGGGGGGCGGGCACCGGGGAGCTGTTTTTT. Encoded protein: CSVEGPGTSGGAGTGELFF.

The chain recombines TRBV10-1 with TRBJ1-2, with D unclear. The CDR3 runs to 13 residues. In germline, CDR1 is WNHNN, CDR2 SYGVQD (reference sequence). V lost 0 bases and J 5 bases, leaving 7 bases between the germline ends. CDR3 nucleotides: TGCGCCAGCAGTGAGTCACGGGGATATGGCTACACCTTC. It yields the protein CASSESRGYGYTF.

V usage is TRBV7-2 and J usage is TRBJ1-3; D might be TRBD1 (5 bases). V was cut by 5 bases and J by 3 bases, with 20 bases left in between. Germline assignment: CDR1 SGHTA and CDR2 FQGNSA. The CDR3 consists of 17 residues. CDR3 region: CASSNDRVSNFGNTIYF. The CDR3 DNA reads TGTGCCAGCAGCAACGACAGAGTCAGTAACTTTGGAAACACCATATATTTT.

The chain employs TRBV6-2 or TRBV6-3 and TRBJ1-3; 8 bases are shared with TRBD1. Germline V lookup: CDR1 MNHEY, CDR2 SVGEGT. Germline trimming cut 2 bases from V and 4 bases from J; bases unmatched to any gene: 10. The CDR3 is 17 amino acids. In DNA, the CDR3 is TGTGCCAGCAGTTACCTTTCTCAGGGGGCGCCGGGAAACACCATATATTTT. Translated, it gives CASSYLSQGAPGNTIYF.

The CDR3 coding sequence is TGTGCCACCAGCAGAGGAGGTGGGGGGACCTACGAGCAGTACTTC. It codes for CATSRGGGGTYEQYF. V and J are TRBV15 and TRBJ2-7, with a tentative D call TRBD2 (6 bases). V gave up 1 base and J gave up 2 bases, with 12 bases separating them. This CDR3 has 15 amino acids. Germline-derived CDR1 and CDR2 are LNHNV and YYDKDF (reference sequence).

The V gene is TRBV18, the J gene TRBJ2-1, with 13 bases aligning to TRBD2. Germline lookup yields CDR1 KGHSH and CDR2 LQKENI. The ends lost 2 bases at V and 6 bases at J; junction bases unmatched: 13. This CDR3 is 19 amino acids long. Written as DNA, the CDR3 is TGTGCCAGCTCACCATCCGGGACTAGCGGGATCCGTGGGGGCAATGAGCAGTTCTTC. This translates into CASSPSGTSGIRGGNEQFF.

This chain links TRBV19 with TRBJ1-1, with unresolved D. From germline, CDR1 is LNHDA and CDR2 SQIVND (reference sequence). This CDR3 contains 12 residues. The ends were cut back, 3 bases at V and 1 base at J, with 3 bases in the middle. The CDR3 reads CASSIWNTEAFF. CDR3 bases: TGTGCCAGTAGTATCTGGAACACTGAAGCTTTCTTT.